These 28 T cell receptor beta chains came from one sample sequenced in a study of shared clonotypes between healthy human individuals. TCRdb's table, derived via immunoSEQ multiplex PCR, lists solely in-frame clones and lacks some. The top ten clones hold around 0.14% of a sample with 2,500,000 or so clones, more than 90% of them seen once. The specimen was naive CD4+ T cells sorted from blood. Subset meaning: CD45RA+ positively selected. These receptors all come from a man in his late teens or twenties in good health.

In the case of this clone: The identical CDR3 is also encoded by other nucleotide sequences in the sample. This chain uses TRBV18 with TRBJ2-5; D is unresolved. Germline loops: CDR1 KGHSH, CDR2 LQKENI. The CDR3 loop spans 11 amino acids. V dropped 6 bases and J dropped 2 bases, with 4 bases sitting between them. In nucleotides, the CDR3 is TGTGCCAGCTCCCTACAAGAGACCCAGTACTTC. This translates into CASSLQETQYF.

Regarding this clone: Other nucleotide sequences from this sample produce the same CDR3. The CDR3 DNA is TGTGCCTGGAGTCCTGGCTATGGCTACACCTTC. Translated, it gives CAWSPGYGYTF. The rearrangement uses TRBV30 and TRBJ1-2, with unresolved D. CDR3 size: 11 residues. Per germline, CDR1 GTSNPN and CDR2 SVGIG (reference sequence). V dropped 2 bases and J dropped 4 bases, with 5 bases sitting between them.

The V call is TRBV11-3, the J call TRBJ2-3, with D hard to call. The germline V gene has CDR1 SGHNT and CDR2 YENEEA. This CDR3 is 17 amino acids long. V was trimmed by 5 bases and J by 1 base, leaving 19 bases between them. CDR3 residues: CASSPLARTDGTDTQYF. The CDR3 nucleotides read TGTGCCAGCAGCCCCCTCGCCCGGACCGACGGCACAGATACGCAGTATTTT.

This clone appeared once. The chain combines TRBV2 with TRBJ2-7; D unresolved. This CDR3 region has 13 residues. V dropped 7 bases and J dropped 1 base, with 11 bases sitting between them. Germline CDR1 SNHLY, CDR2 FYNNEI. For the CDR3, the DNA is TGTGCCAGCACTCCCTGGGGTTCCTACGAGCAGTACTTC. This codes for CASTPWGSYEQYF.

This chain links TRBV6-5 with TRBJ2-7, with D possibly called TRBD1 or TRBD2 (6 bases each). Germline assignment: CDR1 MNHEY and CDR2 SVGAGI. Trimming shortened V by 6 bases and J by 1 base, and 13 bases separated the two germline ends. There are 14 residues in the CDR3. The CDR3 region has the DNA TGTGCCAGCAGGGAACAGGGAGGATCCTACGAGCAGTACTTC. Encoded protein: CASREQGGSYEQYF.

There are a few counts of this clone. The chain employs TRBV6-6 and TRBJ1-6; 8 nucleotides align to TRBD1. CDR1 is MNHNY and CDR2 is SVGAGI in the germline V gene (reference sequence). This CDR3 has 15 residues. Losses at the gene ends were 6 bases for V and 7 bases for J; bases not matched to a gene: 8. The CDR3 bases are TGTGCCAGCAGAAGAACGACAGGGGACAATTCACCCCTCCACTTT. Translation: CASRRTTGDNSPLHF.

CDR3 amino acids: CAWVYGRVTEAFF. DNA of the CDR3: TGTGCCTGGGTTTACGGCAGGGTCACTGAAGCTTTCTTT. This sequence joins TRBV30 and TRBJ1-1; D possibly corresponds to TRBD1 (5 bases). With 5 bases removed from V and 4 bases from J, the gap between germline ends came to 14 bases. The V gene's germline CDR1 is GTSNPN and CDR2 SVGIG (reference sequence). This CDR3 has 13 residues. The full variable domain, completed using reference TRBV30 and TRBJ1-1, is SQTIHQWPATLVQPVGSPLSLECTVEGTSNPNLYWYRQAAGRGLQLLFYSVGIGQISSEVPQNLSASRPQDRQFILSSKKLLLSDSGFYLCAWVYGRVTEAFFGQGTRLTVV.

This clone has a single count. The chain carries TRBV18 and TRBJ2-1, with D perhaps being TRBD1 or TRBD2 (5 bases each). Germline V gene lookup returns CDR1 KGHSH and CDR2 LQKENI. Trimming removed 5 bases at V and 5 bases at J, with 10 bases between. The CDR3 consists of 13 residues. The CDR3 here is CASSWDGNNEQFF. The DNA of the CDR3 is TGTGCCAGCTCATGGGACGGGAACAATGAGCAGTTCTTC.

This clone has just one count. The chain employs TRBV2 and TRBJ2-3; D possibly uses TRBD1 or TRBD2 (5 bases each). The V gene lost 4 bases and the J gene lost 1 base, with 15 bases spanning the gap. The CDR3 length is 16 residues. Germline V gives CDR1 SNHLY, CDR2 FYNNEI. This CDR3 is CASSGDGTLGTDTQYF. CDR3 sequence (DNA): TGTGCCAGCAGTGGGGACGGGACCCTTGGCACAGATACGCAGTATTTT.

The chain uses TRBV5-1 and TRBJ2-1; D is tentatively TRBD1 or TRBD2 (5 bases each). Germline-derived CDR1 and CDR2 are SGHRS and YFSETQ. The CDR3 is 15 amino acids. V was trimmed by 5 bases and J by 1 base, leaving 13 bases between them. CDR3 bases: TGCGCCAGCAGTTCTCTCGGGACGTCCTACAATGAGCAGTTCTTC. This gives the protein CASSSLGTSYNEQFF.

The chain links TRBV6-5 to TRBJ1-3; tentative D call: TRBD1 (5 bases). V dropped 7 bases and J dropped 0 bases, with 10 bases sitting between them. The germline V gene has CDR1 MNHEY and CDR2 SVGAGI. This CDR3 is 14 amino acids long. The CDR3 loop is CASTGPSSGNTIYF. CDR3 bases: TGTGCCAGCACAGGGCCGAGCTCTGGAAACACCATATATTTT.

In DNA, the CDR3 is TGTGCCAGCAGCTTAGGGGGACGGGGTACGCAGTATTTT. It encodes CASSLGGRGTQYF. The gene calls are TRBV7-8 and TRBJ2-3; D possibly matches TRBD1 or TRBD2 (5 bases each). CDR1 is SGHVS and CDR2 is FQNEAQ in the germline V gene. The V gene lost 1 base and the J gene lost 8 bases, with 10 bases spanning the gap. The CDR3 contains 13 residues.

The chain couples TRBV2 to TRBJ1-6; no clear D gene. The germline V gene encodes CDR1 SNHLY and CDR2 FYNNEI. CDR3 length: 13 amino acids. V was cut by 7 bases and J by 7 bases, with 11 bases left in between. CDR3 sequence (DNA): TGTGCCAGCATCATGGGGTTGAATTCACCCCTCCACTTT. As protein: CASIMGLNSPLHF.

CDR3 DNA: TGTGCCTGGAGTGTACCTCCCCCGACGCTAGCGGTCACAGATACGCAGTATTTT. This encodes CAWSVPPPTLAVTDTQYF. The chain is built from TRBV30 and TRBJ2-3; 7 nucleotides agree with TRBD2. CDR3 size: 18 residues. V was pared by 0 bases and J by 2 bases, with 14 bases of the junction left unmatched. CDR1 is GTSNPN and CDR2 is SVGIG in the germline V gene (reference sequence). Together with reference TRBV30 and TRBJ2-3, the CDR3 gives the full variable domain: SQTIHQWPATLVQPVGSPLSLECTVEGTSNPNLYWYRQAAGRGLQLLFYSVGIGQISSEVPQNLSASRPQDRQFILSSKKLLLSDSGFYLCAWSVPPPTLAVTDTQYFGPGTRLTVL.

As to this clone: Sequence at one end of the junction differs from germline and may be a read error. This chain connects TRBV7-9 to TRBJ2-5, with TRBD1 as a possible D gene (6 bases). The CDR3 is made up of 14 amino acids. In germline, CDR1 is SEHNR, CDR2 FQNEAQ (reference sequence). The CDR3 DNA follows: TGTGCCAGCAGCTCCTACAGGGACCAAGGGACCCAGTACTTC. This codes for CASSSYRDQGTQYF.

This clone appeared a few times. The J gene is TRBJ1-1, the V gene TRBV6-1; D is perhaps TRBD1 (5 bases). The CDR3 contains 13 residues. Germline assignment: CDR1 MNHNS and CDR2 SASEGT. V lost 7 bases and J 0 bases, leaving 9 bases between the germline ends. CDR3 bases: TGTGCCAGCAACCCAGGGATGAACACTGAAGCTTTCTTT. Amino acid sequence: CASNPGMNTEAFF.

The J gene is TRBJ2-7, the V gene TRBV7-2; a possible D gene is TRBD2 (5 bases). CDR1 and CDR2 (germline): SGHTA, FQGNSA. The CDR3 spans 17 residues. V lost 1 base, J lost 0 bases, and 16 bases lay in between. Here the CDR3 DNA reads TGTGCCAGCAGCTTAGTCCAATCGCGGGTGAGCTCCTACGAGCAGTACTTC. It yields the protein CASSLVQSRVSSYEQYF.

The CDR3 DNA follows: TGCAGTGCTAGATGGGAATATACGCAGTATTTT. Translating gives CSARWEYTQYF. V and J are TRBV20-1 and TRBJ2-3; D ambiguous. Trimming took 2 bases from V and 7 from J, leaving 7 bases between them. Germline V gene sequence: CDR1 DFQATT, CDR2 SNEGSKA (reference sequence). The CDR3 has 11 amino acids.

This chain joins TRBV14 and TRBJ1-1; D might be TRBD1 (5 bases). Deletions cut 1 base from V and 4 bases from J, with 10 bases between. The length of the CDR3 is 14 residues. Per the germline V gene, CDR1 is SGHDN and CDR2 is FVKESK. CDR3 DNA sequence: TGTGCCAGCAGCCAAGTCCAGGGAAGCACTGAAGCTTTCTTT. Translating it yields CASSQVQGSTEAFF.

The gene calls are TRBV10-2 and TRBJ1-6; perhaps TRBD1 as D (6 bases). The germline gives CDR1 WSHSY, CDR2 SAAADI. The V and J ends lost 6 bases and 2 bases respectively, with 14 bases between them. There are 16 residues in the CDR3. CDR3 in amino acids: CASRRTVGAYNSPLHF. CDR3 bases: TGCGCCAGCAGAAGGACAGTGGGGGCCTATAATTCACCCCTCCACTTT.

This rearrangement joins TRBV5-4 to TRBJ1-2; 7 bases are a match to TRBD1. Germline assignment: CDR1 SGHNT and CDR2 YYREEE (reference sequence). The CDR3 totals 15 residues. V lost 0 bases to trimming and J lost 0 bases; unmatched junction nucleotides: 2. The CDR3 DNA sequence: TGTGCCAGCAGCTTGGAGGGGGCATCTAACTATGGCTACACCTTC. It encodes CASSLEGASNYGYTF.

The rearrangement uses TRBV18 and TRBJ1-1; maybe TRBD1 (5 bases). V lost 6 bases and J 1 base, leaving 18 bases between the germline ends. Germline V CDR1 and CDR2: KGHSH, LQKENI. The CDR3 is 16 amino acids. DNA for the CDR3: TGTGCCAGCTCCCTCAGCGGGGCGGGTGGGAACACTGAAGCTTTCTTT. Translated, it gives CASSLSGAGGNTEAFF.

Points on this clone: Other DNA variants within this sample encode the same CDR3. This sequence joins TRBV28 and TRBJ1-5, with TRBD1 matching 7 bases. Per the germline V gene, CDR1 is MDHEN and CDR2 is SYDVKM. CDR3 size: 15 residues. The ends lost 6 bases at V and 0 bases at J; junction bases unmatched: 5. The CDR3 DNA sequence: TGTGCCAGCAGCCCGGGGACAGTTAGCAATCAGCCCCAGCATTTT. The encoded protein is CASSPGTVSNQPQHF.

This chain joins TRBV7-2 and TRBJ2-3; TRBD2 matches at 11 bases. V dropped 7 bases and J dropped 3; count of bases not matched to a gene: 18. The CDR3 runs 19 residues. Germline V CDR1 and CDR2: SGHTA, FQGNSA. The CDR3 region has the DNA TGTGCCAGCAACCGACTTAGTAGCGGGAGGGCCCGTAGGACAGATACGCAGTATTTT. Translating gives CASNRLSSGRARRTDTQYF. Full variable domain (rest looked up from reference TRBV7-2 and TRBJ2-3): GAGVSQSPSNKVTEKGKDVELRCDPISGHTALYWYRQSLGQGLEFLIYFQGNSAPDKSGLPSDRFSAERTGGSVSTLTIQRTQQEDSAVYLCASNRLSSGRARRTDTQYFGPGTRLTVL.

The chain joins TRBV6-6 to TRBJ2-7, with TRBD1 matching over 9 bases. Germline CDR1 and CDR2: MNHNY and SVGAGI (reference sequence). V was clipped by 6 bases and J by 9 bases; unmatched bases: 12. This CDR3 region has 14 residues. CDR3 protein: CASRDTGTGLVQYF. The CDR3 nucleotides are TGTGCCAGCAGGGACACCGGGACAGGGTTAGTGCAGTACTTC.

The CDR3 DNA sequence: TGTGCCAGCAGTTATGATTATGTGGGCAGAGGAAACACCATATATTTT. Amino acids: CASSYDYVGRGNTIYF. The rearrangement links TRBV6-6 to TRBJ1-3, with D unclear. Germline V lookup: CDR1 MNHNY, CDR2 SVGAGI (reference sequence). Trimming cost V 3 bases and J 4 bases, with 16 bases left between them. This CDR3 is 16 amino acids long.

The chain recombines TRBV9 with TRBJ1-1; D not certain. V dropped 0 bases and J dropped 1 base, with 10 bases sitting between them. The CDR3 runs 15 residues. Germline assignment: CDR1 SGDLS and CDR2 YYNGEE. The CDR3 coding sequence is TGTGCCAGCAGCGTAGCCGGGGATAGGAACACTGAAGCTTTCTTT. This encodes CASSVAGDRNTEAFF.

The chain carries TRBV7-2 and TRBJ1-2, with TRBD1 matching over 7 bases. The junction had 6 bases not matched to a gene; V was cut back by 4 bases and J by 4 bases. CDR1 and CDR2 from the germline V gene are SGHTA and FQGNSA. The CDR3 is 14 amino acids. The CDR3: CASSWVGQIYGYTF. CDR3 in DNA: TGTGCCAGCAGCTGGGTGGGACAGATCTATGGCTACACCTTC.